This note documents a single T cell receptor (beta chain) sequence. This sample includes further DNA sequences coding for the same CDR3. This CDR3 comprises 14 residues. V dropped 6 bases and J dropped 4; count of bases not matched to a gene: 3. The germline gives CDR1 SNHLY, CDR2 FYNNEI. The sample belongs to a study of shared clonotypes between healthy human individuals. At the level of the study: Donors consisted of a couple of women and three men between 18 and 49.

A CD45RA-negative memory subset and a CD45RA+ naive subset were separated from the CD4+ cells. The protocol was immunoSEQ multiplex PCR, while the TCRdb copy is restricted to in-frame clones and leaves out a portion. The repertoire holds approximately 2.5 million clones, approximately 94% seen once, with around 0.4% in the top ten. Specimen: naive CD4+ T cells from PBMCs. Stated subset: CD45RA+ positively selected. This sequence originates from a young man in good health. Some clones in this sample may be carry-over from other donors' samples. V is TRBV2 and J is TRBJ2-2, with 9 bases identical to TRBD1. The CDR3 DNA reads TGTGCCAGCAGCGACAGGGGGAGCACCGGGGAGCTGTTTTTT. It specifies CASSDRGSTGELFF.